The 2 T cell receptor beta chains below all came from one sample that was sequenced in a study of blood T cell repertoires in COVID-19. Libraries were prepared by immunoSEQ multiplex PCR; TCRdb keeps only in-frame clonotypes and omits some of them. The sample lists about 35,000 clones, about 87% occurring once. The sequenced sample was peripheral blood. The receptors were sampled from a human donor in a cohort sampled during active COVID-19.

The rearrangement uses TRBV6-5 and TRBJ2-7; 7 bases are shared with TRBD2. J gave up 6 bases and V 11 bases, and 13 bases lay outside the gene matches. The CDR3 loop spans 13 amino acids. Looked up from germline, CDR1 is MNHEY and CDR2 is SVGAGI. The DNA of the CDR3 is TGTGCCGTCCTAAATAGTGGGGGGGGCGAGCAGTACTTC. Residues: CAVLNSGGGEQYF.

The CDR3 reads CASSPEPYEQYF. The CDR3 nucleotides read TGTGCCAGCTCACCGGAGCCCTACGAGCAGTACTTC. V gene TRBV18 combines with J gene TRBJ2-7; D unresolved. Germline loops: CDR1 KGHSH, CDR2 LQKENI. V dropped 3 bases and J dropped 2 bases, with 5 bases sitting between them. CDR3 length equals 12 residues.